These 25 T cell receptor beta chains were sequenced from one sample in a study of T cell repertoires in cytomegalovirus infection. TCRdb reprocessed the reads with MiXCR, giving one entry per CDR3 protein. Altogether around 180,000 distinct CDR3 sequences are present, roughly a fifth being singletons, with the ten largest covering around 2.7%. The source material was PBMCs. These receptors came from a human donor in good health (CMV status not recorded). Some clones in this sample may be carry-over from other donors' samples.

The J gene is TRBJ1-3, the V gene TRBV20-1; D uncertain. The length of the CDR3 is 17 residues. The germline V gene has CDR1 DFQATT and CDR2 SNEGSKA (reference sequence). V lost 3 bases, J lost 5 bases, and 23 bases lay in between. Here the CDR3 reads CSARLAAGSLRRNTIYF. The CDR3, as DNA: TGCAGTGCTAGGCTAGCCGCCGGGAGTCTAAGGAGAAACACCATATATTTT.

This chain uses TRBV7-6 with TRBJ2-5; weak D call: TRBD2 (7 bases). V lost 1 base and J lost 5, with 11 bases in between. The CDR3 runs to 14 residues. Germline CDR1 is SGHVS and CDR2 is FNYEAQ. The DNA for the CDR3 is TGTGCCAGCAGCTTAGAGGGGGGGCGGGAGACCCAGTACTTC. Translating it yields CASSLEGGRETQYF. Using reference TRBV7-6 and TRBJ2-5 for the parts outside the CDR3, the full variable domain is GAGVSQSPRYKVTKRGQDVALRCDPISGHVSLYWYRQALGQGPEFLTYFNYEAQQDKSGLPNDRFSAERPEGSISTLTIQRTEQRDSAMYRCASSLEGGRETQYFGPGTRLLVL.

This clonotype was recorded a few times. The CDR3 region is CASSLTSGSNNEQFF. Written as DNA, the CDR3 is TGTGCCAGCAGCTTAACTAGCGGGAGTAATAATGAGCAGTTCTTC. The chain employs TRBV7-9 and TRBJ2-1; 11 bases match TRBD2. The junction had 4 bases not matched to a gene; V was cut back by 2 bases and J by 7 bases. Germline values: CDR1 SEHNR, CDR2 FQNEAQ (reference sequence). CDR3 length: 15 amino acids.

The sample holds a few counts of this clonotype. CDR3 bases: TGTGCCAGCAGTTTATACTATAGCCGGCGAGAGGGGACCCAGTACTTC. It encodes CASSLYYSRREGTQYF. The chain combines TRBV27 with TRBJ2-5; TRBD2 might be the D (5 bases). Trimming left V 1 base short and J 7 bases short, with 19 bases between. Germline CDR1 and CDR2: MNHEY and SMNVEV (reference sequence). CDR3 length equals 16 residues.

The V and J genes are TRBV9 and TRBJ2-5; 12 bases match TRBD2. CDR1 is SGDLS, CDR2 YYNGEE, per germline. The CDR3 is 15 amino acids. With 5 bases clipped from V and 5 bases from J, the junction kept 7 bases outside the gene matches. The CDR3 sequence is CASSETSGSFETQYF. The CDR3 DNA reads as TGTGCCAGCAGTGAGACTAGCGGGAGTTTCGAGACCCAGTACTTC.

The V call is TRBV20-1, the J call TRBJ1-1, with TRBD1 matching 8 bases. CDR3 length: 17 amino acids. Trimming at V came to 0 bases and at J to 1 base, leaving 10 bases not matched to a gene. Germline values: CDR1 DFQATT, CDR2 SNEGSKA (reference sequence). CDR3 nucleotides: TGCAGTGCTAGAGATCGGACAGGGATTCGGAGGAACACTGAAGCTTTCTTT. Its translation: CSARDRTGIRRNTEAFF.

V and J are TRBV28 and TRBJ2-5, with TRBD1 identical over 7 bases. Germline V CDR1 and CDR2: MDHEN, SYDVKM. J lost 5 bases, V lost 8 bases, and 8 bases had no gene match. CDR3 length equals 13 residues. The CDR3 DNA reads as TGTGCCAGCGGGGAAGGGGGCGCGGAGACCCAGTACTTC. This codes for CASGEGGAETQYF. Complete variable domain (other parts from reference TRBV28 and TRBJ2-5): DVKVTQSSRYLVKRTGEKVFLECVQDMDHENMFWYRQDPGLGLRLIYFSYDVKMKEKGDIPEGYSVSREKKERFSLILESASTNQTSMYLCASGEGGAETQYFGPGTRLLVL.

On this clonotype itself: This may come from a read error, since a much larger clone is one base off. This rearrangement joins TRBV6-5 to TRBJ2-7; 12 bases agree with TRBD2. Per germline, CDR1 MNHEY and CDR2 SVGAGI. The CDR3 runs to 15 residues. The CDR3 loop is CASSHSSGGAYEQYF. DNA of the CDR3: TGTGCCAGCAGTCACTCTAGCGGGGGGGCCTACGAGCAGTACTTC.

The chain uses TRBV10-3 and TRBJ2-3, with D perhaps TRBD1 or TRBD2 (6 bases each). The germline V gene encodes CDR1 ENHRY and CDR2 SYGVKD. CDR3 size: 15 residues. With 6 bases removed from V and 0 bases from J, the gap between germline ends came to 13 bases. For the CDR3, the DNA is TGTGCCATCAGGAGGGGGGTTTGGAGCACAGATACGCAGTATTTT. Protein: CAIRRGVWSTDTQYF.

This clonotype occurred a few times. The rearrangement links TRBV11-2 to TRBJ2-2, with 8 bases fitting TRBD2. The V and J ends lost 5 bases and 3 bases, in that order; junction bases with no gene match: 11. Per the germline V gene, CDR1 is SGHAT and CDR2 is FQNNGV. The CDR3 covers 17 residues. DNA of the CDR3: TGTGCCAGCAGCCTATTTGGGAGCGGGGGTTACACCGGGGAGCTGTTTTTT. It translates to CASSLFGSGGYTGELFF.

The rearrangement joins TRBV7-2 to TRBJ2-5; D is unclear. V lost 2 bases and J lost 5, with 6 bases in between. The CDR3 totals 12 residues. Germline V CDR1 and CDR2: SGHTA, FQGNSA. The CDR3 DNA reads TGTGCCAGCAGCTTAACCAGGGAGACCCAGTACTTC. It translates to CASSLTRETQYF.

There are many counts of this clonotype. This chain uses TRBV6-1 with TRBJ2-3; D unresolved. V gave up 5 bases and J gave up 7 bases, with 13 bases separating them. Looked up from germline, CDR1 is MNHNS and CDR2 is SASEGT. This CDR3 spans 13 amino acids. The CDR3 here is CASSLEPHNTQYF. CDR3 DNA sequence: TGTGCCAGCAGTCTCGAACCCCACAATACGCAGTATTTT.

This clonotype appeared a few times. This chain joins TRBV7-9 and TRBJ2-7; 9 nucleotides line up with TRBD1. This CDR3 spans 17 amino acids. With V trimmed by 6 bases and J by 5 bases, 17 bases remained unmatched. Looked up from germline, CDR1 is SEHNR and CDR2 is FQNEAQ (reference sequence). The CDR3 spells CASSFRMGTGRTDEQYF. CDR3 DNA: TGTGCCAGCAGTTTCAGAATGGGGACAGGGCGAACGGACGAGCAGTACTTC.

This clonotype was counted many times. The chain carries TRBV29-1 and TRBJ2-7; 9 positions agree with TRBD2. CDR3 length equals 12 residues. V was pared by 4 bases and J by 2 bases, with 0 bases of the junction left unmatched. Germline V gene data show CDR1 as SQVTM and CDR2 as ANQGSEA. The CDR3 region has the DNA TGCAGCGTTGCTAGCGGGGCCTACGAGCAGTACTTC. Amino acids: CSVASGAYEQYF.

This clonotype has more than one count but fewer than ten. V gene TRBV29-1 combines with J gene TRBJ1-1; TRBD1 is a possible D gene (6 bases). The V gene's germline CDR1 is SQVTM and CDR2 ANQGSEA. V shed 4 bases and J shed 5 bases, with 8 bases lying between them. The CDR3 has 11 residues. CDR3 DNA: TGCAGCGTTGTAAGGGGGACTGAAGCTTTCTTT. Protein product: CSVVRGTEAFF.

The sample holds many counts of this clonotype. V gene TRBV11-1 combines with J gene TRBJ2-1; 10 bases line up with TRBD2. Trimming at V came to 3 bases and at J to 8 bases, leaving 7 bases not matched to a gene. Germline V gene lookup returns CDR1 SGHAT and CDR2 FQDESV (reference sequence). This CDR3 has 15 amino acids. The CDR3 here is CASSLTSGQGDEQFF. CDR3 coding DNA: TGTGCCAGCAGCTTGACTAGCGGGCAAGGCGATGAGCAGTTCTTC.

This clonotype was seen at least ten times. The DNA of the CDR3 is TGTGCCAGCAGCCCATACCCCCTGACCACCCTCCACTTT. Protein sequence: CASSPYPLTTLHF. The rearrangement links TRBV7-2 to TRBJ1-6; D ambiguous. In germline, CDR1 is SGHTA, CDR2 FQGNSA. The length of the CDR3 is 13 residues. The V and J ends lost 5 bases and 14 bases respectively, with 16 bases between them.

This clonotype was seen ten or more times. V is TRBV7-8 and J is TRBJ1-1; no reliable D call. CDR1 and CDR2 from the germline V gene are SGHVS and FQNEAQ. The V gene lost 2 bases and the J gene lost 1 base, with 11 bases spanning the gap. This CDR3 is built from 15 residues. The CDR3 here is CASSLTPRANTEAFF. The DNA for the CDR3 is TGTGCCAGCAGCTTAACCCCTAGGGCGAACACTGAAGCTTTCTTT.

The chain links TRBV7-9 to TRBJ1-4, with D unresolved. Germline CDR1 SEHNR, CDR2 FQNEAQ (reference sequence). The CDR3 has 15 amino acids. Between the trimmed V and J ends, which lost 1 base and 0 bases, there was a span of 6 bases. CDR3 nucleotide sequence: TGTGCCAGCAGCTTAGATATAGCAACTAATGAAAAACTGTTTTTT. Its translation is CASSLDIATNEKLFF.

There are many counts of this clonotype. J is TRBJ1-1 and V is TRBV6-1; D is ambiguous. Trimming left V 9 bases short and J 0 bases short, with 11 bases between. CDR1 is MNHNS, CDR2 SASEGT, per germline. This CDR3 has 13 residues. In DNA form, the CDR3 reads TGTGCCAGTGGGCAAAATTTGAACACTGAAGCTTTCTTT. Its translation: CASGQNLNTEAFF.

This clonotype has a count of ten or more. The CDR3 spells CASSLALLRREGQGAYNEQFF. Here the CDR3 DNA reads TGCGCCAGCAGCTTGGCCCTCCTACGGCGGGAGGGCCAAGGGGCCTACAATGAGCAGTTCTTC. The V gene is TRBV5-1, the J gene TRBJ2-1, with 9 nucleotides matching TRBD2. Germline V lookup: CDR1 SGHRS, CDR2 YFSETQ. The CDR3 is made up of 21 amino acids. The V gene end was trimmed by 0 bases and the J gene end by 2 bases; junction bases not matched to a gene: 18. Using reference TRBV5-1 and TRBJ2-1 for the parts outside the CDR3, the full variable domain is KAGVTQTPRYLIKTRGQQVTLSCSPISGHRSVSWYQQTPGQGLQFLFEYFSETQRNKGNFPGRFSGRQFSNSRSEMNVSTLELGDSALYLCASSLALLRREGQGAYNEQFFGPGTRLTVL.

The chain couples TRBV10-3 to TRBJ2-5, with 8 positions matching TRBD1. V lost 4 bases to trimming and J lost 5 bases; unmatched junction nucleotides: 12. Germline values: CDR1 ENHRY, CDR2 SYGVKD. This CDR3 is 16 amino acids long. In DNA, the CDR3 is TGTGCCATCAGTGCGTCGCCGGACAGGGAGCACGAGACCCAGTACTTC. It translates to CAISASPDREHETQYF.

This clonotype was counted a few times. This chain links TRBV11-3 with TRBJ1-1; D is unclear. CDR1 and CDR2 (germline): SGHNT, YENEEA. V lost 4 bases, J lost 0 bases, and 15 bases lay in between. CDR3 size: 16 residues. The CDR3 is CASSSSPGPLNTEAFF. CDR3 in DNA: TGTGCCAGCAGCTCATCCCCAGGACCCCTGAACACTGAAGCTTTCTTT.

This clonotype was observed many times. The chain links TRBV7-6 to TRBJ1-2; D is unclear. From germline, CDR1 is SGHVS and CDR2 FNYEAQ. Deletions cut 4 bases from V and 8 bases from J, with 14 bases between. The length of the CDR3 is 13 residues. DNA of the CDR3: TGTGCCAGCAGCTCATCCGTCCCAGGAGGCTACACCTTC. The encoded protein is CASSSSVPGGYTF.

The V gene is TRBV6-5, the J gene TRBJ1-1; no reliable D call. Germline assignment: CDR1 MNHEY and CDR2 SVGAGI. This CDR3 comprises 13 residues. V was clipped by 5 bases and J by 6 bases, with 13 bases between them. CDR3 residues: CASSPLGGSEAFF. The CDR3 coding sequence is TGTGCCAGCAGTCCCCTGGGCGGCTCTGAAGCTTTCTTT.